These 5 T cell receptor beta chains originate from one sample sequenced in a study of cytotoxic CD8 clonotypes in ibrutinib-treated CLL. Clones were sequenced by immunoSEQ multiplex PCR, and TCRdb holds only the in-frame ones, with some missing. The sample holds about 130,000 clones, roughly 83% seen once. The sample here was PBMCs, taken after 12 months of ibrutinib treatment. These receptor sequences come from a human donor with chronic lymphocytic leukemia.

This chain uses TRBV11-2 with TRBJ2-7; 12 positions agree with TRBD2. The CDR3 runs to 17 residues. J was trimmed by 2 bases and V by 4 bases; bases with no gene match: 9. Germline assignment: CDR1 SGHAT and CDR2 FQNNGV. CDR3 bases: TGTGCCAGCAGCTCCTTGACTAGCGGGAGAATTACCTACGAGCAGTACTTC. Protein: CASSSLTSGRITYEQYF. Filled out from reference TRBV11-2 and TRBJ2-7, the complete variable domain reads EAGVAQSPRYKIIEKRQSVAFWCNPISGHATLYWYQQILGQGPKLLIQFQNNGVVDDSQLPKDRFSAERLKGVDSTLKIQPAKLEDSAVYLCASSSLTSGRITYEQYFGPGTRLTVT.

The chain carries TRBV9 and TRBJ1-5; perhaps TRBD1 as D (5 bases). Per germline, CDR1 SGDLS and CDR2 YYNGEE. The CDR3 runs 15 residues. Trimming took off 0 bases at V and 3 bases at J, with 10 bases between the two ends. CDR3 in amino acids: CASSVGPGSNQPQHF. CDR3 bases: TGTGCCAGCAGCGTAGGTCCAGGGTCCAATCAGCCCCAGCATTTT.

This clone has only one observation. DNA of the CDR3: TGCAGCGTTGAGGGGACTAGAGTTCTAAGCTCCTACAATGAGCAGTTCTTC. Translating gives CSVEGTRVLSSYNEQFF. The chain has TRBV29-1 and TRBJ2-1; 8 nucleotides match TRBD2. From germline, CDR1 is SQVTM and CDR2 ANQGSEA. V shed 3 bases, J shed 0 bases, and the junction held 10 bases outside the gene matches. This CDR3 comprises 17 residues.

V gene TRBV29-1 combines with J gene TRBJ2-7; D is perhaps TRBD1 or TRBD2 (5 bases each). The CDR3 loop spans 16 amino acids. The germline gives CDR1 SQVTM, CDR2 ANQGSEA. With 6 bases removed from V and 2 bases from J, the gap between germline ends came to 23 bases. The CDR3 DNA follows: TGCAGCGTCAAACCCCGAGGGGATACACGGACCTACGAGCAGTACTTC. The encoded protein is CSVKPRGDTRTYEQYF.

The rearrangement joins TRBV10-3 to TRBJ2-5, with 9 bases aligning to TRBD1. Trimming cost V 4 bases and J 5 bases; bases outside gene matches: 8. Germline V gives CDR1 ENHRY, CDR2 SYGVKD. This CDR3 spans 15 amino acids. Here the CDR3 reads CAISAQTGGEETQYF. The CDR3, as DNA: TGTGCCATCAGTGCCCAGACAGGGGGTGAGGAGACCCAGTACTTC.